The 24 T cell receptor beta chains below were found in one sample sequenced in a study of T cell repertoires in cytomegalovirus infection. One entry per CDR3 protein results from TCRdb running MiXCR on the reads. The sample carries roughly 500,000 distinct CDR3 sequences, about 11% recorded once. The sample taken for sequencing was PBMCs. The receptors stem from a human donor in good health (CMV status not recorded). Some clones in this sample may be carry-over from other donors' samples.

This clonotype was seen a handful of times. The genes are TRBV5-5 and TRBJ2-7; D is perhaps TRBD1 (5 bases). Germline V CDR1 and CDR2: SGHKS, YYEKEE (reference sequence). The CDR3 length is 16 residues. Trimming cost V 2 bases and J 2 bases, with 17 bases left between them. CDR3 sequence: CASSFLPRGQTYEQYF. The CDR3 nucleotides are TGTGCCAGCAGCTTTCTACCCCGCGGACAAACCTACGAGCAGTACTTC.

This clonotype was counted ten times or more. V and J are TRBV28 and TRBJ1-2; D gene uncertain. V was clipped by 6 bases and J by 7 bases, with 15 bases between them. The CDR3 is 13 residues long. In germline, CDR1 is MDHEN, CDR2 SYDVKM. CDR3 sequence: CASSPDPKSGYTF. The DNA for the CDR3 is TGTGCCAGCAGCCCGGACCCGAAGTCTGGCTACACCTTC.

This clonotype has at least ten counts. The chain has TRBV20-1 and TRBJ2-7, with D possibly matching TRBD1 (5 bases). V was cut by 4 bases and J by 1 base, with 8 bases left in between. This CDR3 contains 12 residues. Germline CDR1 and CDR2: DFQATT and SNEGSKA (reference sequence). CDR3 sequence (DNA): TGCAGTGCTAATACAGGATCCTACGAGCAGTACTTC. Amino acids: CSANTGSYEQYF.

The chain combines TRBV11-2 with TRBJ1-4; TRBD1 agrees at 9 bases. CDR3 size: 15 residues. With V trimmed by 5 bases and J by 1 base, 2 bases remained unmatched. In germline, CDR1 is SGHAT, CDR2 FQNNGV. In DNA form, the CDR3 reads TGTGCCAGCAGCGGACAGGGGTTAACTAATGAAAAACTGTTTTTT. Translated: CASSGQGLTNEKLFF.

V gene TRBV2 combines with J gene TRBJ2-1; 7 bases are shared with TRBD2. With V trimmed by 8 bases and J by 3 bases, 1 base remained unmatched. This CDR3 is built from 12 residues. Germline lookup yields CDR1 SNHLY and CDR2 FYNNEI. This chain's CDR3 is CASGGDYNEQFF. In DNA form, the CDR3 reads TGTGCCAGCGGGGGGGACTACAATGAGCAGTTCTTC. The full variable domain, with the rest looked up from reference TRBV2 and TRBJ2-1, is EPEVTQTPSHQVTQMGQEVILRCVPISNHLYFYWYRQILGQKVEFLVSFYNNEISEKSEIFDDQFSVERPDGSNFTLKIRSTKLEDSAMYFCASGGDYNEQFFGPGTRLTVL.

As for this clonotype: The junction and the germline gene differ at one end; a read error may be behind it. The rearrangement links TRBV4-1 to TRBJ1-2; possibly TRBD1 for D (6 bases). The CDR3 loop spans 18 amino acids. In germline, CDR1 is MGHRA, CDR2 YSYEKL. The CDR3 DNA is TGCGACAGCAGCCAAGGAGGGGGTCCTATCGACCCTAACTATGGCTACACCTTC. This translates into CDSSQGGGPIDPNYGYTF.

Only a few counts were recorded for this clonotype. V is TRBV20-1 and J is TRBJ2-7; unclear D gene. The germline V gene encodes CDR1 DFQATT and CDR2 SNEGSKA (reference sequence). V was cut by 3 bases and J by 3 bases, with 6 bases left in between. The CDR3 contains 11 residues. CDR3 sequence: CSARPRYEQYF. As DNA, the CDR3 is TGCAGTGCTAGGCCCCGCTACGAGCAGTACTTC.

This clonotype was seen many times. The chain combines TRBV20-1 with TRBJ1-6, with a weak D call TRBD1 (5 bases). V lost 5 bases and J 6 bases, leaving 17 bases between the germline ends. Germline values: CDR1 DFQATT, CDR2 SNEGSKA (reference sequence). CDR3 length equals 15 residues. As DNA, the CDR3 is TGCAGTGCTCCCCCCCGGGGGGGAGGTAATTCACCCCTCCACTTT. Translated: CSAPPRGGGNSPLHF.

This clonotype has ten or more counts. V usage is TRBV7-2 and J usage is TRBJ2-1; 9 bases align to TRBD2. V shed 1 base and J 8 bases; nucleotides not matched to a gene: 9. Germline CDR1 reads SGHTA; CDR2 reads FQGNSA. This CDR3 region has 16 residues. For the CDR3, the DNA is TGTGCCAGCAGCTTAGGTTGGCGGGAGGGGGTGGATGAGCAGTTCTTC. Translation gives CASSLGWREGVDEQFF.

The sample holds many counts of this clonotype. The chain links TRBV6-5 to TRBJ1-1, with TRBD1 matching over 12 bases. The junction had 7 bases not matched to a gene; V was cut back by 5 bases and J by 6 bases. The CDR3 is 15 amino acids. Germline assignment: CDR1 MNHEY and CDR2 SVGAGI. The CDR3 loop reads CASSRDRGQMAEAFF. For the CDR3, the DNA is TGTGCCAGCAGTCGGGACAGGGGGCAAATGGCTGAAGCTTTCTTT.

This clonotype was counted ten times or more. This chain links TRBV6-5 with TRBJ2-3; the match to TRBD1 covers 10 bases. The CDR3 runs to 15 residues. Germline assignment: CDR1 MNHEY and CDR2 SVGAGI. The ends lost 6 bases at V and 6 bases at J; junction bases unmatched: 9. The CDR3 DNA reads TGTGCCAGCAGCCGCGGGACAGGGGAGGGGGATACGCAGTATTTT. Translated, it gives CASSRGTGEGDTQYF.

There are many counts of this clonotype. This rearrangement joins TRBV9 to TRBJ2-4; D is perhaps TRBD2 (5 bases). V lost 3 bases and J 8 bases, leaving 12 bases between the germline ends. The CDR3 is 13 residues long. Germline values: CDR1 SGDLS, CDR2 YYNGEE. Here the CDR3 reads CASSAEVEDIQYF. The CDR3 DNA reads TGTGCCAGCAGCGCGGAGGTAGAGGACATTCAGTACTTC.

V is TRBV5-1 and J is TRBJ1-2; D is unclear. CDR3 length equals 14 residues. Germline CDR1 SGHRS, CDR2 YFSETQ. V shed 0 bases and J shed 2 bases, with 8 bases lying between them. The CDR3 bases are TGCGCCAGCAGCTTGGACACGATGAACTATGGCTACACCTTC. Translating gives CASSLDTMNYGYTF.

The genes are TRBV30 and TRBJ1-5; 7 bases fit TRBD1. J was trimmed by 6 bases and V by 2 bases; bases with no gene match: 7. The CDR3 consists of 14 residues. CDR1 is GTSNPN, CDR2 SVGIG, per germline (reference sequence). CDR3 sequence (DNA): TGTGCCTGGAGTTCGGGACAGACCCCTCAGCCCCAGCATTTT. The encoded protein is CAWSSGQTPQPQHF.

This clonotype has at least ten counts. The V gene is TRBV12-3 or TRBV12-4, the J gene TRBJ2-3; the D gene is possibly TRBD1 (6 bases). V was clipped by 5 bases and J by 2 bases, with 14 bases between them. This CDR3 is 15 amino acids long. The chain's CDR3 is CASSTGMEYTDTQYF. CDR3 in DNA: TGTGCCAGCAGTACAGGGATGGAGTACACAGATACGCAGTATTTT.

This clonotype has at least ten counts. V usage is TRBV11-2 and J usage is TRBJ2-5; a weak D match, TRBD2 (7 bases). CDR1 and CDR2 from the germline V gene are SGHAT and FQNNGV. The V and J ends lost 5 bases and 5 bases respectively, with 15 bases between them. The CDR3 is made up of 14 amino acids. This chain's CDR3 is CASSRGGAGETQYF. The CDR3 DNA is TGTGCCAGCAGCCGAGGGGGGGCTGGGGAGACCCAGTACTTC. Using reference TRBV11-2 and TRBJ2-5 for the parts outside the CDR3, the full variable domain is EAGVAQSPRYKIIEKRQSVAFWCNPISGHATLYWYQQILGQGPKLLIQFQNNGVVDDSQLPKDRFSAERLKGVDSTLKIQPAKLEDSAVYLCASSRGGAGETQYFGPGTRLLVL.

In this sample, this clonotype turned up many times. The gene calls are TRBV6-1 and TRBJ2-1, with 10 bases fitting TRBD1. Losses at the gene ends were 4 bases for V and 9 bases for J; bases not matched to a gene: 6. The CDR3 consists of 14 residues. Germline CDR1 is MNHNS and CDR2 is SASEGT. CDR3 in DNA: TGTGCCAGCAGTGGCCGGGACAGGGGACGTGAGCAGTTCTTC. Translating gives CASSGRDRGREQFF.

This clonotype was recorded many times. Here the CDR3 reads CASSKPGQGAFTEAFF. CDR3 nucleotide sequence: TGTGCCAGCAGCAAACCGGGACAGGGGGCGTTCACTGAAGCTTTCTTT. V is TRBV7-9 and J is TRBJ1-1; 12 positions match TRBD1. The CDR3 is 16 amino acids. Trimming at V came to 5 bases and at J to 4 bases, leaving 8 bases not matched to a gene. The V gene's germline CDR1 is SEHNR and CDR2 FQNEAQ (reference sequence).

This clonotype was seen at least ten times. V gene TRBV28 combines with J gene TRBJ1-5, with D perhaps matching TRBD1 (5 bases). The CDR3 has 16 residues. Germline CDR1 reads MDHEN; CDR2 reads SYDVKM. Trimming pared 4 bases from V and 5 bases from J, leaving 18 bases between. CDR3 loop: CASSSDLTVADQPQHF. The CDR3 nucleotides read TGTGCCAGCAGTTCCGACTTGACAGTAGCCGATCAGCCCCAGCATTTT.

This clonotype came up many times. The J gene is TRBJ2-1, the V gene TRBV12-3 or TRBV12-4; perhaps TRBD2 as D (5 bases). Trimming stripped 6 bases from V and 2 bases from J, with 17 bases between. There are 16 residues in the CDR3. The CDR3, as DNA: TGTGCCAGCAGCCCGGCGGAGGTGTACCCCTACAATGAGCAGTTCTTC. Amino acids: CASSPAEVYPYNEQFF.

This clonotype was observed many times. This chain uses TRBV12-3 or TRBV12-4 with TRBJ1-1; TRBD1 matches at 7 bases. Trimming at V came to 3 bases and at J to 0 bases, leaving 4 bases not matched to a gene. This CDR3 region has 15 residues. In nucleotides, the CDR3 is TGTGCCAGCAGTTTCGGGACAGCCCTGAACACTGAAGCTTTCTTT. Protein product: CASSFGTALNTEAFF.

In its sample, this clonotype was seen many times. The chain has TRBV2 and TRBJ2-5, with a weak D call TRBD2 (5 bases). CDR1 is SNHLY and CDR2 is FYNNEI in the germline V gene. The CDR3 loop spans 15 amino acids. V was pared by 6 bases and J by 5 bases, with 19 bases between. The DNA of the CDR3 is TGTGCCAGCAGGGTTTCCTTATTAAGAGGGGAGACCCAGTACTTC. Its translation is CASRVSLLRGETQYF.

This clonotype was found many times. The chain couples TRBV6-1 to TRBJ1-5; D is perhaps TRBD1 (5 bases). The CDR3 consists of 13 residues. V was pared by 11 bases and J by 5 bases, with 16 bases between. Germline lookup yields CDR1 MNHNS and CDR2 SASEGT. The DNA for the CDR3 is TGTGCCGCAGAGGGGAGAGGTCATCAGCCCCAGCATTTT. Translated: CAAEGRGHQPQHF.

This clonotype was observed a handful of times. The chain uses TRBV27 and TRBJ1-1; possibly TRBD1 for D (6 bases). Germline V gives CDR1 MNHEY, CDR2 SMNVEV (reference sequence). The CDR3 has 17 amino acids. V was pared by 4 bases and J by 1 base, with 19 bases between. Here the CDR3 DNA reads TGTGCCAGCAGTTCCACTACACAGGGACTATCGAACACTGAAGCTTTCTTT. Amino acids: CASSSTTQGLSNTEAFF.